This TCR beta chain comes out of a study of blood T cell repertoires in COVID-19. Overall study: Acute-phase and convalescent COVID-19 samples originated in the United States, Italy and Spain. Nucleic acid was either cDNA or gDNA, and it came from T cells, B-cell-depleted T cells, or PBMCs.

Under the authors' procedure: Quantification of nucleated cells was approximated via reference gene primer amplification. Only in-frame clones appear in the TCRdb table, and some are missing; sequencing was by immunoSEQ multiplex PCR. V and J calls and clone size are copied from that table; D and trimming were computed from the DNA. The data hold over 100,000 clones, with more than 85% observed a single time. This clone came up many times. Germline assignment: CDR1 SGHDT and CDR2 YYEEEE. The CDR3 extends over 14 amino acids. Trimming cost V 0 bases and J 3 bases, with 10 bases left between them. The specimen sequenced was peripheral blood. The receptor's source is a man in his fifties or sixties with active or convalescent COVID-19. This chain links TRBV5-6 with TRBJ2-7, with a possible D match to TRBD1 (6 bases). The CDR3, as DNA: TGTGCCAGCAGCTTGGGACAGGCGAACTACGAGCAGTACTTC. This gives the protein CASSLGQANYEQYF.